The rows below give T cell receptor beta chains drawn from one sample of a study of T cell repertoires in cytomegalovirus infection. One entry per CDR3 protein, called by TCRdb with MiXCR from the reads. Seen here are 600,000 to 800,000 distinct CDR3 sequences, around 24% observed once, and the top ten hold 7% to 9%. The material sequenced was CD8+ T cells from PBMCs. The receptors were sampled from a human donor in good health (CMV status not recorded). Some clones in this sample may be carry-over from other donors' samples. CDR3s include the opening cysteine and the closing phenylalanine or tryptophan. A D gene is named only where the DNA matches it firmly. Clone size is given for some rows only: seen once, a few or many times, or a class if the clone is expanded.

size	V	D	J	DNA	CDR3
many	TRBV7-9	NA	TRBJ2-7	TGTGCCAGCAGTCGAAGGGACATCACCTACGAGCAGTACTTC	CASSRRDITYEQYF
few	TRBV14	NA	TRBJ2-5	TGTGCCAGCAGCCAAGAGTCGACGGGTGAGACCCAGTACTTC	CASSQESTGETQYF
NA	TRBV6-6	NA	TRBJ2-3	TGTGCCAGCAGCCTTACTACCACCCACGATACGCAGTATTTT	CASSLTTTHDTQYF
NA	TRBV4-1	TRBD1	TRBJ2-2	TGCGCCAGCAGCACCAGGGGGCCTACGGCCGGGGAGCTGTTTTTT	CASSTRGPTAGELFF
few	TRBV6-6	NA	TRBJ2-2	TGTGCCAGCACCCCCGGGGGTTCCGGGGAGCTGTTTTTT	CASTPGGSGELFF
many	TRBV7-2	NA	TRBJ1-1	TGTGCCAGCAGCCCCCTGCCGTCGAACACTGAAGCTTTCTTT	CASSPLPSNTEAFF
NA	TRBV29-1	NA	TRBJ2-1	TGCAGCGTTGCTCACCCCTACAATGAGCAGTTCTTC	CSVAHPYNEQFF
NA	TRBV6-5	NA	TRBJ2-3	TGTGCCAGCAGTTACTCCGGGAGCTGGACCACAGATACGCAGTATTTT	CASSYSGSWTTDTQYF
many	TRBV7-9	NA	TRBJ2-3	TGTGCCAGCACCCCGGGGGTCACAGATACGCAGTATTTT	CASTPGVTDTQYF
NA	TRBV10-3	TRBD1	TRBJ2-2	TGTGCCACCGCCGACAGGGTGGACACCGGGGAGCTGTTTTTT	CATADRVDTGELFF
NA	TRBV6-5	NA	TRBJ2-1	TGTGCCAGCAGGGTCGGGCCCCTGGAAGAGAATGAGCAGTTCTTC	CASRVGPLEENEQFF
many	TRBV7-2	NA	TRBJ2-3	TGTGCCAGCAGTCTAAACCCGGGAGCCGCCACAGATACGCAGTATTTT	CASSLNPGAATDTQYF
NA	TRBV6-1	NA	TRBJ2-6	TGTGCCAGCAGCCGTCAGGGGACTGGGGCCAACGTCCTGACTTTC	CASSRQGTGANVLTF
NA	TRBV5-4	NA	TRBJ2-2	TGTGCCAGCAGCTTGTTTGGTCAGGGGGGGACCGGGGAGCTGTTTTTT	CASSLFGQGGTGELFF
NA	TRBV28	NA	TRBJ1-2	TGTGCCAGCAGTTTTCGTCCAGGCAGTGGCTACACCTTC	CASSFRPGSGYTF
many	TRBV7-8	NA	TRBJ2-7	TGTGCCAGCAGCTTAGGAGGGGCCGACGAGCAGTACTTC	CASSLGGADEQYF
many	TRBV11-1	NA	TRBJ2-5	TGTGCCAGCGTCTCGGACTTGCAGACCCAGTACTTC	CASVSDLQTQYF
many	TRBV7-9	TRBD2	TRBJ2-1	TGTGCCAGCAGCTTAGTGGGTGGACTAGCGGGCAATGAGCAGTTCTTC	CASSLVGGLAGNEQFF
many	TRBV25-1	NA	TRBJ1-2	TGTGCCAGCAGTGAATCCTCAGGAGGCTACACCTTC	CASSESSGGYTF
NA	TRBV20-1	NA	TRBJ2-4	TGCAGTGCTAGAGATCTGGGGGGACAGTCTATTCAGTACTTC	CSARDLGGQSIQYF
many	TRBV5-1	TRBD1	TRBJ1-1	TGTGCCAGCAGTGGAACAGGGGGGAACACTGAAGCTTTCTTT	CASSGTGGNTEAFF
NA	TRBV7-2	TRBD1	TRBJ1-1	TGTGCCAGCAGCGGACGGGACAGGGGTCCTCGTACTGAAGCTTTCTTT	CASSGRDRGPRTEAFF